Below are 17 T cell receptor beta chains sequenced from a single sample in a study of a mutant IDH1 vaccine in newly diagnosed glioma. The time point is: week 35, safety follow-up. Vaccine doses each comprised 300 ug of mutant IDH1 20-mer peptide, with topical imiquimod. Antigens of these TCRs are unknown. Some clones are missing from TCRdb's copy, which holds only in-frame ones; the method was immunoSEQ multiplex PCR. The data contain about 48,000 clones, 65% to 80% of them seen just once; the ten biggest clones take up roughly 6.8%. The sample consisted of PBMCs, taken from a glioma patient whose treatment included an IDH1 peptide vaccine. The receptor source for this set is a man between 35 and 55 years old with glioma.

The V call is TRBV4-2, the J call TRBJ1-5; 8 positions agree with TRBD1. The length of the CDR3 is 15 residues. V gave up 4 bases and J gave up 7 bases; unmatched junction bases: 9. CDR1 and CDR2 (germline): LGHNA, YNFKEQ. The CDR3 reads CASSPGQGGLQPQHF. DNA of the CDR3: TGTGCCAGCAGCCCTGGACAGGGTGGCTTACAGCCCCAGCATTTT.

This clone was recorded a few times. This chain links TRBV7-9 with TRBJ1-1; TRBD1 aligns across 9 bases. Germline lookup yields CDR1 SEHNR and CDR2 FQNEAQ (reference sequence). The J segment lost 3 bases and the V segment lost 3 bases, leaving 5 bases of the junction unmatched. The CDR3 extends over 15 amino acids. The CDR3 protein is CASSFRDRVDTEAFF. Written as DNA, the CDR3 is TGTGCCAGCAGCTTCCGGGACAGGGTCGACACTGAAGCTTTCTTT.

V usage is TRBV5-1 and J usage is TRBJ2-1; D not resolved. V shed 4 bases and J shed 7 bases, with 15 bases lying between them. The CDR3 loop spans 14 amino acids. Germline values: CDR1 SGHRS, CDR2 YFSETQ. In DNA form, the CDR3 reads TGCGCCAGCAGCCAGGACCCCACAGCGAATGAGCAGTTCTTC. It translates to CASSQDPTANEQFF.

V usage is TRBV15 and J usage is TRBJ1-4, with D hard to call. Germline V gives CDR1 LNHNV, CDR2 YYDKDF (reference sequence). The CDR3 extends over 16 amino acids. Trimming shortened V by 8 bases and J by 1 base, and 17 bases separated the two germline ends. CDR3 nucleotide sequence: TGTGCCACCGGAGAGGGAACCGTTCAAACTAATGAAAAACTGTTTTTT. Encoded protein: CATGEGTVQTNEKLFF.

This chain joins TRBV30 and TRBJ1-1; possibly TRBD1 for D (5 bases). From germline, CDR1 is GTSNPN and CDR2 SVGIG (reference sequence). CDR3 length: 14 residues. V was trimmed by 0 bases and J by 0 bases, leaving 8 bases between them. The CDR3 DNA is TGTGCCTGGAGTGTCCAGGGACTGAACACTGAAGCTTTCTTT. Protein: CAWSVQGLNTEAFF.

The V and J genes are TRBV5-1 and TRBJ2-1; the match to TRBD1 covers 11 bases. V dropped 4 bases and J dropped 7; count of bases not matched to a gene: 4. Germline V gene lookup returns CDR1 SGHRS and CDR2 YFSETQ. This CDR3 has 14 amino acids. DNA for the CDR3: TGCGCCAGCAGCCGGGGGACAGGGGGTAATGAGCAGTTCTTC. Translated, it gives CASSRGTGGNEQFF.

V is TRBV4-1 and J is TRBJ2-2, with 12 positions matching TRBD2. With 4 bases clipped from V and 4 bases from J, the junction kept 10 bases outside the gene matches. Germline V gives CDR1 MGHRA, CDR2 YSYEKL. This CDR3 is built from 18 residues. The CDR3 sequence is CASSPGRLAGGATGELFF. The CDR3, as DNA: TGCGCCAGCAGCCCAGGGAGGCTAGCGGGGGGGGCCACCGGGGAGCTGTTTTTT.

The chain has TRBV5-1 and TRBJ2-4; the match to TRBD1 covers 8 bases. This CDR3 contains 14 residues. CDR1 is SGHRS and CDR2 is YFSETQ in the germline V gene. J was trimmed by 4 bases and V by 4 bases; bases with no gene match: 4. The CDR3 DNA sequence: TGCGCCAGCAGCGCGACAGGGGCAAAAAACATTCAGTACTTC. It specifies CASSATGAKNIQYF. The full variable domain, its missing parts supplied by reference TRBV5-1 and TRBJ2-4, is KAGVTQTPRYLIKTRGQQVTLSCSPISGHRSVSWYQQTPGQGLQFLFEYFSETQRNKGNFPGRFSGRQFSNSRSEMNVSTLELGDSALYLCASSATGAKNIQYFGAGTRLSVL.

The chain has TRBV7-2 and TRBJ1-1; no clear D. CDR1 is SGHTA and CDR2 is FQGNSA in the germline V gene. V was shortened by 3 bases and J by 3 bases, with 8 bases between the two germline ends. CDR3 length: 13 amino acids. CDR3 DNA sequence: TGTGCCAGCAGCTTCGGGGTACACACTGAAGCTTTCTTT. Protein sequence: CASSFGVHTEAFF.

The chain carries TRBV7-9 and TRBJ1-1; the D gene is possibly TRBD1 (5 bases). This CDR3 is 13 amino acids long. Germline values: CDR1 SEHNR, CDR2 FQNEAQ (reference sequence). V was cut by 5 bases and J by 3 bases, with 10 bases left in between. Here the CDR3 reads CASSARADTEAFF. In DNA form, the CDR3 reads TGTGCCAGCAGCGCCAGGGCAGACACTGAAGCTTTCTTT.

The J gene is TRBJ1-2, the V gene TRBV5-4; TRBD1 agrees at 8 bases. The length of the CDR3 is 14 residues. The V and J ends lost 4 bases and 8 bases, in that order; junction bases with no gene match: 10. The germline V gene encodes CDR1 SGHNT and CDR2 YYREEE (reference sequence). The CDR3 bases are TGTGCCAGCAGCCCCGACCGGACAGGGCACGGCTACACCTTC. Protein sequence: CASSPDRTGHGYTF.

J is TRBJ2-3 and V is TRBV11-2; possibly TRBD1 or TRBD2 for D (5 bases each). This CDR3 region has 15 residues. Trimming removed 3 bases from V and 2 bases from J, with 12 bases in between. Germline CDR1 reads SGHAT; CDR2 reads FQNNGV. The CDR3 region is CASSFGGGFTDTQYF. The CDR3 coding sequence is TGTGCCAGCAGCTTTGGTGGGGGTTTCACAGATACGCAGTATTTT.

The sample holds a few counts of this clone. The chain links TRBV20-1 to TRBJ1-2, with D possibly TRBD1 on 5 matching bases. Trimming pared 4 bases from V and 6 bases from J, leaving 9 bases between. Germline V CDR1 and CDR2: DFQATT, SNEGSKA (reference sequence). The CDR3 is 11 residues long. CDR3 amino acids: CSATGGNGYTF. DNA for the CDR3: TGCAGTGCTACGGGGGGAAATGGCTACACCTTC.

The J gene is TRBJ2-5, the V gene TRBV2; the match to TRBD1 covers 7 bases. The V gene's germline CDR1 is SNHLY and CDR2 FYNNEI. With 8 bases clipped from V and 5 bases from J, the junction kept 8 bases outside the gene matches. This CDR3 comprises 13 residues. In DNA form, the CDR3 reads TGTGCCAGCTCCGAACAGGGGATGGAGACCCAGTACTTC. This codes for CASSEQGMETQYF.

This rearrangement joins TRBV5-1 to TRBJ2-7; 11 bases fit TRBD1. V trimming: 4 bases; J trimming: 7 bases; junction bases outside the gene matches: 7. Germline CDR1 is SGHRS and CDR2 is YFSETQ. The CDR3 contains 14 residues. CDR3 in DNA: TGCGCCAGCAGCCCCGGGACAGGGGGGCAGGAGCAGTACTTC. Its translation is CASSPGTGGQEQYF.

CDR3 sequence (DNA): TGCGCCAGCAGCTTGGGACAGTTTAATTCACCCCTCCACTTT. This translates into CASSLGQFNSPLHF. V gene TRBV5-1 combines with J gene TRBJ1-6, with D possibly being TRBD1 (5 bases). Germline CDR1 SGHRS, CDR2 YFSETQ. The CDR3 is made up of 14 amino acids. The ends were cut back, 0 bases at V and 6 bases at J, with 7 bases in the middle.

This clone was counted a few times. This chain uses TRBV15 with TRBJ2-2, with D maybe TRBD1 (5 bases). Germline V gene sequence: CDR1 LNHNV, CDR2 YYDKDF (reference sequence). This CDR3 region has 16 residues. V dropped 1 base and J dropped 4 bases, with 13 bases sitting between them. The CDR3, as DNA: TGTGCCACCAGCAGAGTGGGCAGGGCCCCCACCGGGGAGCTGTTTTTT. Residues: CATSRVGRAPTGELFF.